This T cell receptor (beta chain) was identified during a study of blood T cells in healthy people across ages (dated by TCRdb to between 2014 and 2017). A note on the overall study: In model experiments, template switching captured about one uniquely barcoded TCR beta cDNA molecule for every two T cells. To track age-related changes in TCR beta repertoire diversity, the study relied on deep sequencing normalized with unique cDNA molecular identifiers. Donors were grouped into four age groups: young (average roughly 17 years), middle-aged (approximately 41), aged (roughly 62) and long-lived (approximately 81). To avoid experimental bias, donors of different ages were spread randomly across the sequencing lanes. Two additional independent replicas of 1 million unique cDNA reads from the same blood draw were analyzed for two donors (one aged 18 to 30 and one aged 80 or older).

From the cysteine through the phenylalanine, the CDR3 covers 13 amino acids. Of all the DNA, just the CDR3 is kept, 39 bases in frame from base 1. According to the germline V gene, CDR1 reads MNHEY and CDR2 reads SVGEGT. Trimming costs V 1 base and J 13 bases, and their ends lie 14 bases apart. Summary of the overall study and its limitations: Observed TCR beta diversity per million T cells fell roughly linearly with age, and a significant reduction was already apparent by age roughly 40. Conclusive comparison of naive and antigen-experienced compartments was prevented by the profiling of bulk unsorted PBMCs. Compared with the aged group, the long-lived group had more naive CD4+ T cells, fewer expanded clones and increased TCR diversity, a pattern suggesting age selection. Observed TCR beta diversity correlated strongly with the percentage of naive T cells measured by flow cytometry. Donor CMV infection status was unknown, potentially confounding age-related changes in expanded clonotypes. Estimates of total diversity from one million sequenced T cells were regarded as lower bounds and underestimates.

The approximately 39 donors, aged about 6 to 95 years, were systemically healthy Caucasian individuals from Russia. Roughly 10 milliliters of peripheral blood were drawn from each donor into EDTA-treated Vacutainer tubes. Ficoll-Paque density-gradient centrifugation was used to isolate PBMCs, with at least 6.5 million per sample. Trizol reagent was used to extract total RNA from PBMCs, with at least 5.5 micrograms per sample. Naive CD45RAhigh/CD27high T cell percentages were measured by flow cytometry on a PBMC aliquot from every donor. Receptors were amplified or captured by 5' RACE. The sequencer listed for this sample is Illumina HiSeq 2500. A second about 7 to 11 cycle PCR used a sample-barcoded 5' primer and a J-beta primer mix. A unique molecular identifier was introduced onto each TCR beta cDNA molecule by a template-switch 5' adaptor carrying 12 random nucleotides. At least 2.5 million CDR3-containing paired-end reads were obtained from each sample. First-strand cDNA was synthesized from all RNA with the Mint cDNA synthesis kit, primed by a TRBC-specific oligonucleotide. All cDNA was treated with uracil-DNA glycosylase and then went through a first 18-cycle PCR with the universal primers M1SS and BC2_uni_R. The published analysis was carried out like this. Normalization of each sample was performed by random selection of 1 million high-quality reads, each carrying a distinct molecular identifier. Reads sharing molecular identifiers were discarded rather than binned into consensus sequences. MiTCR, set to a Q25 quality threshold and the strictest error-elimination algorithm, was used for CDR3 identification, clonotype clustering and error correction. Lower-bound total TCR beta diversity was estimated with a nonparametric unseen species model using Euler transformation. Starting from the raw public reads, TCRdb applied fastp trimming at Q25, assembled clones with MiXCR and retained in-frame beta chains. CDR3 protein duplicates are merged, each entry listing the most common genes and DNA. These V and J calls are TCRdb output, not the study's own analysis. The sample profile shows about 730,000 distinct CDR3 sequences; roughly 47% of them were found once. Roughly 19% of the sample is taken by the ten largest.

Worth noting for this clonotype: Its recognized antigen is unknown. Nothing much larger sits one base from this clone, and base qualities are not available.

The receptor was isolated from a woman in her sixties or seventies in good health. The chain couples TRBV6-2 or TRBV6-3 to TRBJ2-1; the D gene is tentatively TRBD1 or TRBD2, each matching 6 bases. Sequencing input: blood. CDR3 region: CASSYWRGETQFF. The DNA reads TGTGCCAGCAGTTACTGGAGGGGGGAGACCCAGTTCTTC.